This entry lists 30 T cell receptor beta chains sequenced from one sample in a study of monozygotic twins with inflammatory bowel disease. TCRdb re-called the 5' RACE reads; every CDR3 protein appears as one record, without DNA. The sample data list tens of thousands of distinct CDR3 sequences. The sequencing input was blood. These receptors originate from a human donor with ulcerative colitis or Crohn's disease, or a healthy co-twin of an affected twin (not recorded which).

The rearrangement links TRBV6-1 to TRBJ2-1; TCRdb outputs TRBD1, but without DNA this stays unchecked. Germline assignment: CDR1 MNHNS and CDR2 SASEGT. This CDR3 is 15 amino acids long. This CDR3 is CASNVERQGIHEQFF.

J is TRBJ2-7 and V is TRBV10-3; TCRdb proposes TRBD1, but this gene call is untestable without DNA. There are 16 residues in the CDR3. Germline CDR1 ENHRY, CDR2 SYGVKD. This chain's CDR3 is CAISDNLGTATYEQYF.

The chain joins TRBV5-1 to TRBJ2-3; TCRdb outputs TRBD1, but without DNA this stays unchecked. The CDR3 sequence is 15 residues long. Germline CDR1 and CDR2: SGHRS and YFSETQ. Here the CDR3 reads CASSSTGTPADTQYF.

V usage is TRBV4-1 and J usage is TRBJ1-2; the D gene TCRdb calls, TRBD1, cannot be checked with no DNA. Germline values: CDR1 MGHRA, CDR2 YSYEKL. CDR3 length: 14 amino acids. CDR3 sequence reads: CASSQVNRGSGYTF.

This chain uses TRBV20-1 with TRBJ2-7; TCRdb's assignment of TRBD1 cannot be checked, as there is no DNA. This CDR3 is 11 amino acids long. Germline V CDR1 and CDR2: DFQATT, SNEGSKA (reference sequence). The chain's CDR3 is CSARVGDEQYF.

Here the CDR3 reads CASSPGQGTDTQYF. V and J are TRBV12-3 or TRBV12-4 and TRBJ2-3; TCRdb names TRBD1, which stays unverified in the absence of DNA. The CDR3 is 14 residues long.

The chain links TRBV2 to TRBJ1-4; TCRdb gives TRBD1 as the D gene, but with no DNA this cannot be confirmed. Germline assignment: CDR1 SNHLY and CDR2 FYNNEI. The CDR3 extends over 17 amino acids. The chain's CDR3 is CASSPSGGSFLGEKLFF. The full variable domain, with the rest looked up from reference TRBV2 and TRBJ1-4, is EPEVTQTPSHQVTQMGQEVILRCVPISNHLYFYWYRQILGQKVEFLVSFYNNEISEKSEIFDDQFSVERPDGSNFTLKIRSTKLEDSAMYFCASSPSGGSFLGEKLFFGSGTQLSVL.

The V gene is TRBV7-9, the J gene TRBJ1-5. The CDR3 has 16 amino acids. Germline lookup yields CDR1 SEHNR and CDR2 FQNEAQ (reference sequence). This CDR3 is CASSLGVEGGNQPQHF.

J is TRBJ2-4 and V is TRBV20-1; checking the TCRdb D call of TRBD1 is not possible without DNA. Germline values: CDR1 DFQATT, CDR2 SNEGSKA (reference sequence). The CDR3 covers 14 residues. CDR3 residues: CRGGGALAKNIQYF.

This chain joins TRBV24-1 and TRBJ1-3. The CDR3 spans 15 residues. The V gene's germline CDR1 is KGHDR and CDR2 SFDVKD. CDR3 amino acids: CATSDPQSSGNTIYF.

The CDR3 protein is CASSRAGITSYEQYF. This sequence joins TRBV5-1 and TRBJ2-7; TCRdb gives TRBD2 as the D gene, but with no DNA this cannot be confirmed. Germline V gives CDR1 SGHRS, CDR2 YFSETQ. The CDR3 length is 15 residues.

The chain joins TRBV7-9 to TRBJ2-3; TCRdb selects TRBD1, and the lack of DNA leaves this call unchecked. The CDR3 totals 15 residues. Germline CDR1 is SEHNR and CDR2 is FQNEAQ (reference sequence). CDR3 loop: CASGLPAGATDTQYF.

This CDR3 reads CASSPSTGRNEQFF. V is TRBV5-1 and J is TRBJ2-1; TCRdb returns TRBD1, unconfirmable since there is no DNA. Germline lookup yields CDR1 SGHRS and CDR2 YFSETQ. CDR3 length equals 14 residues. Based on the CDR3 plus reference TRBV5-1 and TRBJ2-1, the full variable domain is KAGVTQTPRYLIKTRGQQVTLSCSPISGHRSVSWYQQTPGQGLQFLFEYFSETQRNKGNFPGRFSGRQFSNSRSEMNVSTLELGDSALYLCASSPSTGRNEQFFGPGTRLTVL.

The V gene is TRBV5-1, the J gene TRBJ1-6; TCRdb proposes TRBD1, but this gene call is untestable without DNA. The CDR3 sequence is 14 residues long. Germline CDR1 is SGHRS and CDR2 is YFSETQ. This CDR3 reads CASSLEWGNSPLHF. The whole variable domain, filled in from reference TRBV5-1 and TRBJ1-6, reads KAGVTQTPRYLIKTRGQQVTLSCSPISGHRSVSWYQQTPGQGLQFLFEYFSETQRNKGNFPGRFSGRQFSNSRSEMNVSTLELGDSALYLCASSLEWGNSPLHFGNGTRLTVT.

This sequence joins TRBV7-9 and TRBJ1-6; TCRdb's D call, TRBD1, is unchecked because there is no DNA. The CDR3 length is 14 residues. Per germline, CDR1 SEHNR and CDR2 FQNEAQ (reference sequence). The CDR3 loop reads CAGGQSRYNSPLHF.

The V gene is TRBV7-9, the J gene TRBJ2-7; TCRdb indicates TRBD1, and absent DNA this call remains unverified. Looked up from germline, CDR1 is SEHNR and CDR2 is FQNEAQ (reference sequence). The CDR3 loop spans 15 amino acids. CDR3 sequence reads: CASSPGQGGVNEQYF.

This chain's CDR3 is CASILLGAYNEQFF. The chain joins TRBV5-6 to TRBJ2-1; the TRBD1 assignment by TCRdb is unverifiable without DNA. Germline loops: CDR1 SGHDT, CDR2 YYEEEE. This CDR3 is 14 amino acids long.

The chain carries TRBV6-5 and TRBJ2-6; as DNA is missing, the TRBD1 call by TCRdb cannot be tested. Germline V gene lookup returns CDR1 MNHEY and CDR2 SVGAGI. CDR3 length: 13 amino acids. The CDR3 region is CASTTGFLGPLTF.

The genes are TRBV20-1 and TRBJ1-4; as DNA is missing, the TRBD1 call by TCRdb cannot be tested. The CDR3 is 12 amino acids. The germline gives CDR1 DFQATT, CDR2 SNEGSKA (reference sequence). CDR3 sequence: CSVQGTFGKLFF.

This chain links TRBV18 with TRBJ1-2; the TCRdb call, TRBD1, lacks DNA for checking. There are 15 residues in the CDR3. CDR1 and CDR2 (germline): KGHSH, LQKENI. CDR3: CASSPLDRVSEGYTF.

This sequence joins TRBV10-3 and TRBJ2-2; TCRdb names TRBD1, which stays unverified in the absence of DNA. Germline assignment: CDR1 ENHRY and CDR2 SYGVKD. The CDR3 is 16 residues long. CDR3 region: CAISGSRGQGSEELFF.

The gene calls are TRBV24-1 and TRBJ2-3; no DNA is available, so the TRBD1 call from TCRdb remains unchecked. Germline lookup yields CDR1 KGHDR and CDR2 SFDVKD. This CDR3 is 18 amino acids long. The CDR3 here is CATSPLLQVGGFTDTQYF.

This chain uses TRBV3-1 with TRBJ1-6; the D gene TCRdb calls, TRBD1, cannot be checked with no DNA. Germline CDR1 LGHDT, CDR2 YNNKEL (reference sequence). CDR3 size: 13 residues. CDR3 residues: CASSQLGDSPLHF.

The V call is TRBV29-1, the J call TRBJ2-7; with no DNA, the TCRdb D assignment of TRBD1 cannot be verified. The germline CDR1 and CDR2 sequences are SQVTM and ANQGSEA. The CDR3 has 11 amino acids. The CDR3 protein is CSVVRGDEQYF.

The rearrangement links TRBV7-9 to TRBJ1-5; checking the TCRdb D call of TRBD1 is not possible without DNA. CDR1 is SEHNR, CDR2 FQNEAQ, per germline (reference sequence). The CDR3 has 14 residues. CDR3 amino acids: CASSSGTSNQPQHF.

The V gene is TRBV20-1, the J gene TRBJ1-3. Germline V gives CDR1 DFQATT, CDR2 SNEGSKA (reference sequence). This CDR3 is 18 amino acids long. This CDR3 is CSAIALVGRSASGNTIYF.

The chain couples TRBV5-6 to TRBJ1-6; there is no DNA to check the TCRdb D call of TRBD1. This CDR3 spans 14 amino acids. Germline V gene lookup returns CDR1 SGHDT and CDR2 YYEEEE. CDR3 loop: CASTSGQGNSPLHF.

The rearrangement links TRBV15 to TRBJ2-5; TCRdb gives TRBD1 as the D gene, but with no DNA this cannot be confirmed. In germline, CDR1 is LNHNV, CDR2 YYDKDF (reference sequence). The CDR3 has 14 amino acids. CDR3 sequence reads: CATSRQGFQETQYF.

The chain recombines TRBV6-5 with TRBJ2-3. The CDR3 is made up of 15 amino acids. Germline V gene data show CDR1 as MNHEY and CDR2 as SVGAGI. The CDR3 sequence is CASSYRGDLTDTQYF.

V and J are TRBV12-3 or TRBV12-4 and TRBJ2-6. The CDR3 is 15 residues long. The CDR3 is CASSFWVAGANVLTF.